This T cell receptor (beta chain) stems from a study of blood T cell repertoires in COVID-19. V was clipped by 3 bases and J by 2 bases; unmatched bases: 4. The CDR3 sequence is 15 residues long. Per germline, CDR1 LNHDA and CDR2 SQIVND (reference sequence). Here immunoSEQ multiplex PCR was the method, and the copy in TCRdb shows in-frame clones only, minus some. The sample carries fewer than 400,000 clones, around 80% recorded once. Sequencing was carried out using peripheral blood. The V gene is TRBV19, the J gene TRBJ1-2; 9 bases match TRBD1. This TCR was sampled from a man aged 30-40 years with active or convalescent COVID-19. The CDR3: CASSIGTGFNYGYTF. The CDR3, as DNA: TGTGCCAGTAGTATCGGGACAGGGTTCAACTATGGCTACACCTTC.